This record covers a single TCR beta chain. CDR1 and CDR2 (germline): SGHNT, YYREEE (reference sequence). This CDR3 comprises 14 residues. This sample stems from a study of technical replicates of blood from a handful of donors. Profiled with immunoSEQ multiplex PCR; TCRdb holds only in-frame clones, not every one. Seen here are about 100,000 clones, 95% observed once, and the top ten hold over 0.2%. V and J are TRBV5-4 and TRBJ2-5; D perhaps matches TRBD1 (6 bases). With the DNA end fitting TRBJ2-7 better, the J assignment may be wrong. The sequenced sample was T cells isolated from PBMCs. The sequence derives from a human donor in good health. CDR3 bases: TGTGCCAGCAGCTTCGGTCTGGGACAATACGAGCAGTACTTC. As protein: CASSFGLGQYEQYF.